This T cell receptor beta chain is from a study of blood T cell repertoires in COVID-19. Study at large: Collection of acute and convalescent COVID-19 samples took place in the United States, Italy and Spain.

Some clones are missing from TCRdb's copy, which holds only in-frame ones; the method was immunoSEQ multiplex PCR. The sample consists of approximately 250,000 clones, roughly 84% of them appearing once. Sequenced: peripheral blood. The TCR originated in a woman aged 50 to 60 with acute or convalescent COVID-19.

The CDR3 spells CASSCTWDRTHRRYTGELFF. The DNA of the CDR3 is TGTGCCAGCAGTTGCACTTGGGACAGGACACACCGGCGATACACCGGGGAGCTGTTTTTT. This chain joins TRBV28 and TRBJ2-2; 8 nucleotides agree with TRBD1. The CDR3 extends over 20 amino acids. Trimming at V came to 4 bases and at J to 3 bases, leaving 19 bases not matched to a gene. Germline V gives CDR1 MDHEN, CDR2 SYDVKM.